Listed below are T cell receptor beta chains from one sample, sequenced in a study of cytomegalovirus exposure and HLA in healthy donors. Assay: immunoSEQ multiplex PCR; the TCRdb copy retains only in-frame clones and omits some. The table has over 150,000 clones, approximately 75% seen once. Sequenced material: PBMCs. The receptors come from a man aged 25 to 40 in good health and CMV-seropositive. Both conserved end residues are part of each CDR3. D genes are given only for firm matches. Only some rows state a clone size, as once, few, many or a class for expanded clones.

>TRBJ2-3|-|-|TRBV5-4
CASSPGGTRTDTQYF
TGTGCCAGCAGCCCCGGAGGCACCCGCACAGATACGCAGTATTTT
>TRBJ2-7|TRBD1|-|TRBV5-1
CASSGQGAYEQYF
TGCGCCAGCAGCGGACAGGGAGCCTACGAGCAGTACTTC
>TRBJ2-3|TRBD2|-|TRBV30
CAWSLRGVPDTQYF
TGTGCCTGGAGTCTCCGGGGGGTCCCAGATACGCAGTATTTT
>TRBJ1-4|-|-|TRBV25-1
CASQVPTNEKLFF
TGTGCCAGCCAGGTTCCAACTAATGAAAAACTGTTTTTT
>TRBJ2-1|TRBD1|-|TRBV27
CASSTGTGGTEQFF
TGTGCCAGCAGTACCGGGACAGGGGGGACTGAGCAGTTCTTC
>TRBJ2-1|-|-|TRBV6-1
CASRLGGPGDEQFF
TGTGCCAGCCGCCTGGGAGGGCCAGGGGATGAGCAGTTCTTC
>TRBJ2-7|-|few|TRBV5-1
CASSLTDGPVDEQYF
TGCGCCAGCAGCCTGACAGACGGCCCCGTTGACGAGCAGTACTTC
>TRBJ2-2|-|-|TRBV27
CASSLSGGGELFF
TGTGCCAGCAGTTTATCGGGGGGCGGGGAGCTGTTTTTT
>TRBJ2-1|TRBD2|-|TRBV25-1
CASSGAGGLGNEQFF
TGTGCCAGCAGCGGGGCGGGGGGTCTAGGCAATGAGCAGTTCTTC
>TRBJ2-2|TRBD2|-|TRBV9
CASSEGRVGTGELFF
TGTGCCAGCAGTGAAGGGAGGGTCGGCACCGGGGAGCTGTTTTTT
>TRBJ2-7|TRBD2|few|TRBV6-5
CASSYGLAGQPYEQYF
TGTGCCAGCAGCTACGGACTAGCGGGCCAACCCTACGAGCAGTACTTC
>TRBJ1-2|-|-|TRBV28
CASTGGAHYGYTF
TGTGCCAGCACCGGCGGGGCCCACTATGGCTACACCTTC
>TRBJ1-3|-|-|TRBV6-6
CASSYLTGSGNTIYF
TGTGCCAGCAGTTACCTAACGGGCTCTGGAAACACCATATATTTT
>TRBJ2-1|TRBD2|many|TRBV7-9
CASIRSGGAYNEQFF
TGTGCCAGCATCCGGAGCGGGGGCGCGTACAATGAGCAGTTCTTC
>TRBJ1-1|TRBD1|-|TRBV9
CASSTRDSEAFF
TGTGCCAGCAGCACAAGGGACAGTGAAGCTTTCTTT
>TRBJ2-3|-|-|TRBV5-8
CASSLVGAEFTDTQYF
TGTGCCAGCAGCTTAGTAGGGGCCGAATTCACAGATACGCAGTATTTT
>TRBJ2-3|-|-|TRBV21-1
CASSKAYTQYF
TGTGCCAGCAGCAAAGCCTATACGCAGTATTTT
>TRBJ2-2|TRBD2|-|TRBV5-1
CASSKTSGFGGELFF
TGCGCCAGCAGCAAAACTAGCGGGTTCGGCGGGGAGCTGTTTTTT
>TRBJ1-1|-|-|TRBV5-8
CASSASPGRPTEAFF
TGTGCCAGCAGCGCTTCCCCAGGGCGCCCCACTGAAGCTTTCTTT
>TRBJ2-4|-|-|TRBV9
CASSVSAVLAKNIQYF
TGTGCCAGCAGCGTAAGCGCAGTGCTAGCCAAAAACATTCAGTACTTC
>TRBJ2-7|TRBD2|-|TRBV4-1
CASSQERGGRGSYEQYF
TGCGCCAGCAGCCAAGAACGGGGAGGGAGGGGAAGCTACGAGCAGTACTTC
>TRBJ2-1|-|-|TRBV28
CASSTSSGSYNEQFF
TGTGCCAGCAGCACAAGCAGCGGTTCCTACAATGAGCAGTTCTTC
>TRBJ2-2|-|once|TRBV5-8
CASSFHGGRAGELFF
TGTGCCAGCAGCTTCCACGGGGGTCGGGCGGGGGAGCTGTTTTTT